This entry lists 32 T cell receptor beta chains sequenced from one sample in a study of Tregs in tolerant kidney transplant recipients. Assay used: immunoSEQ multiplex PCR; TCRdb lists only in-frame clones, some missing. Here the sample spans 200,000 to 300,000 clones, roughly 80% being singletons. Sequencing input: CD4+ T cells from blood. The receptors here all came from a human donor in good health.

The chain combines TRBV9 with TRBJ1-1; 8 positions match TRBD1. After removal of 4 bases from V and 9 bases from J, the junction contained 8 bases not matched to a gene. CDR1 is SGDLS and CDR2 is YYNGEE in the germline V gene. CDR3 size: 13 residues. CDR3 bases: TGTGCCAGCAGCCCCCGGACAGGGATAAAAGCTTTCTTT. It specifies CASSPRTGIKAFF.

The genes are TRBV19 and TRBJ2-3; TRBD2 aligns across 9 bases. Losses at the gene ends were 3 bases for V and 3 bases for J; bases not matched to a gene: 25. The CDR3 totals 22 residues. Germline lookup yields CDR1 LNHDA and CDR2 SQIVND (reference sequence). The CDR3: CASSILRLGLAGVGVPTDTQYF. In DNA form, the CDR3 reads TGTGCCAGTAGTATTCTCAGACTGGGACTAGCCGGGGTTGGCGTTCCGACAGATACGCAGTATTTT.

CDR3 loop: CASSIDRNRLPFF. The CDR3 DNA sequence: TGTGCCAGTAGTATAGATAGAAACAGGCTCCCGTTCTTC. The chain links TRBV19 to TRBJ2-1, with D possibly matching TRBD1 (5 bases). CDR1 is LNHDA, CDR2 SQIVND, per germline (reference sequence). With 0 bases removed from V and 15 bases from J, the gap between germline ends came to 15 bases. This CDR3 is built from 13 residues.

The chain uses TRBV29-1 and TRBJ1-1; 8 nucleotides line up with TRBD1. V shed 1 base and J 6 bases; nucleotides not matched to a gene: 10. CDR3 length: 15 residues. Germline CDR1 is SQVTM and CDR2 is ANQGSEA. The CDR3 here is CSVEARRTGSPEAFF. The CDR3 nucleotides read TGCAGCGTTGAAGCTAGGCGGACAGGGAGCCCTGAAGCTTTCTTT. Full variable domain (outside the CDR3, taken from reference TRBV29-1 and TRBJ1-1): SAVISQKPSRDICQRGTSLTIQCQVDSQVTMMFWYRQQPGQSLTLIATANQGSEATYESGFVIDKFPISRPNLTFSTLTVSNMSPEDSSIYLCSVEARRTGSPEAFFGQGTRLTVV.

The chain recombines TRBV7-9 with TRBJ1-1; 9 bases are a match to TRBD1. Germline lookup yields CDR1 SEHNR and CDR2 FQNEAQ (reference sequence). Trimming took 5 bases from V and 5 from J; bases not matched to a gene: 6. The CDR3 sequence is 14 residues long. The chain's CDR3 is CASSIQGARTEAFF. The CDR3, as DNA: TGTGCCAGCAGCATACAGGGGGCGAGGACTGAAGCTTTCTTT. Together with reference TRBV7-9 and TRBJ1-1, the CDR3 gives the full variable domain: DTGVSQNPRHKITKRGQNVTFRCDPISEHNRLYWYRQTLGQGPEFLTYFQNEAQLEKSRLLSDRFSAERPKGSFSTLEIQRTEQGDSAMYLCASSIQGARTEAFFGQGTRLTVV.

The chain combines TRBV4-1 with TRBJ1-1; possibly TRBD1 for D (6 bases). Trimming took 4 bases from V and 0 from J, leaving 21 bases between them. This CDR3 is built from 18 residues. In germline, CDR1 is MGHRA, CDR2 YSYEKL. The CDR3: CASSPDSLLGGMNTEAFF. The CDR3 nucleotides are TGCGCCAGCAGCCCCGACAGTCTCTTAGGGGGTATGAACACTGAAGCTTTCTTT.

The chain carries TRBV5-1 and TRBJ2-5; 12 positions agree with TRBD2. This CDR3 region has 16 residues. Per the germline V gene, CDR1 is SGHRS and CDR2 is YFSETQ. Unmatched junction bases numbered 8, after V lost 4 bases and J lost 4 bases. CDR3 nucleotide sequence: TGCGCCAGCAGCCCCATGACTAGCGGGAGTGGAGAGACCCAGTACTTC. It codes for CASSPMTSGSGETQYF. Combining the CDR3 with reference TRBV5-1 and TRBJ2-5 gives the whole variable domain KAGVTQTPRYLIKTRGQQVTLSCSPISGHRSVSWYQQTPGQGLQFLFEYFSETQRNKGNFPGRFSGRQFSNSRSEMNVSTLELGDSALYLCASSPMTSGSGETQYFGPGTRLLVL.

In its sample, this clone was seen a few times. The chain joins TRBV10-3 to TRBJ1-1; D call uncertain. V was pared by 2 bases and J by 3 bases, with 7 bases between. Germline V gene data show CDR1 as ENHRY and CDR2 as SYGVKD. This CDR3 spans 13 amino acids. CDR3 nucleotides: TGTGCCATCAGTGAGACCAAGGACACTGAAGCTTTCTTT. Its protein is CAISETKDTEAFF.

The rearrangement joins TRBV19 to TRBJ1-2; 10 positions agree with TRBD1. The germline V gene has CDR1 LNHDA and CDR2 SQIVND (reference sequence). The CDR3 runs 14 residues. V shed 7 bases and J 2 bases; nucleotides not matched to a gene: 4. CDR3 nucleotides: TGTGCCAGTACCTCGACAGGGGGCAACTATGGCTACACCTTC. The encoded protein is CASTSTGGNYGYTF.

CDR3 DNA: TGTGCCAGCAGCCGGTTGAAAGAGACCCAGTACTTC. Protein: CASSRLKETQYF. This chain uses TRBV14 with TRBJ2-5; D call uncertain. The CDR3 loop spans 12 amino acids. Germline loops: CDR1 SGHDN, CDR2 FVKESK. Trimming took 4 bases from V and 3 from J, leaving 6 bases between them.

The chain recombines TRBV6-5 with TRBJ1-1, with TRBD1 matching 7 bases. Germline lookup yields CDR1 MNHEY and CDR2 SVGAGI. The CDR3 runs to 14 residues. Unmatched junction bases numbered 10, after V lost 6 bases and J lost 6 bases. CDR3 sequence: CASRRTGAEAEAFF. For the CDR3, the DNA is TGTGCCAGCAGGAGAACAGGGGCGGAGGCTGAAGCTTTCTTT.

This chain connects TRBV18 to TRBJ2-3; a possible D gene is TRBD1 (6 bases). CDR1 is KGHSH, CDR2 LQKENI, per germline. This CDR3 has 16 residues. The ends were cut back, 4 bases at V and 1 base at J, with 15 bases in the middle. The chain's CDR3 is CASSRTRPGGTDTQYF. In DNA, the CDR3 is TGTGCCAGCTCACGGACACGCCCAGGGGGCACAGATACGCAGTATTTT.

This clone has only one observation. This CDR3 reads CASSAQGSIFSAEQYF. Here the CDR3 DNA reads TGTGCCAGCAGTGCCCAGGGCTCGATTTTCTCGGCCGAGCAGTACTTC. The chain links TRBV2 to TRBJ2-7; possibly TRBD1 for D (5 bases). V lost 4 bases, J lost 6 bases, and 22 bases lay in between. This CDR3 has 16 residues. Germline CDR1 and CDR2: SNHLY and FYNNEI. The full variable domain, in which reference TRBV2 and TRBJ2-7 provide the parts outside the CDR3, is EPEVTQTPSHQVTQMGQEVILRCVPISNHLYFYWYRQILGQKVEFLVSFYNNEISEKSEIFDDQFSVERPDGSNFTLKIRSTKLEDSAMYFCASSAQGSIFSAEQYFGPGTRLTVT.

V gene TRBV19 combines with J gene TRBJ1-1; D is ambiguous. Between the trimmed V and J ends, which lost 3 bases and 11 bases, there was a span of 10 bases. The germline gives CDR1 LNHDA, CDR2 SQIVND (reference sequence). The CDR3 loop spans 11 amino acids. The CDR3 here is CASSIDRSAFF. In DNA, the CDR3 is TGTGCCAGTAGTATCGACCGGAGCGCTTTCTTT.

This clone appeared a single time. The chain has TRBV6-4 and TRBJ2-1, with D tentatively TRBD2 (6 bases). Trimming shortened V by 3 bases and J by 4 bases, and 13 bases separated the two germline ends. Germline-derived CDR1 and CDR2 are MRHNA and SNTAGT. The CDR3 runs 15 residues. DNA of the CDR3: TGTGCCAGCAGTGAAGGCGGGGACCAATACAATGAGCAGTTCTTC. Its translation: CASSEGGDQYNEQFF.

The chain is built from TRBV6-5 and TRBJ1-3, with D possibly TRBD1 on 6 matching bases. The germline V gene has CDR1 MNHEY and CDR2 SVGAGI. V was clipped by 6 bases and J by 0 bases, with 12 bases between them. This CDR3 comprises 15 residues. The CDR3 region has the DNA TGTGCCAGCAGCTACCAGGGGTTCTCTGGAAACACCATATATTTT. Amino acids: CASSYQGFSGNTIYF.

The J gene is TRBJ2-2, the V gene TRBV5-1, with 9 bases that match TRBD2. Germline V CDR1 and CDR2: SGHRS, YFSETQ. V shed 0 bases, J shed 3 bases, and the junction held 3 bases outside the gene matches. The CDR3 loop spans 16 amino acids. Here the CDR3 DNA reads TGCGCCAGCAGCTTGGTTCCTAGCGGGGACACCGGGGAGCTGTTTTTT. Its protein product is CASSLVPSGDTGELFF. The full variable domain, its missing parts supplied by reference TRBV5-1 and TRBJ2-2, is KAGVTQTPRYLIKTRGQQVTLSCSPISGHRSVSWYQQTPGQGLQFLFEYFSETQRNKGNFPGRFSGRQFSNSRSEMNVSTLELGDSALYLCASSLVPSGDTGELFFGEGSRLTVL.

This clone was detected a few times. V is TRBV10-3 and J is TRBJ1-1; the D gene is possibly TRBD1 (6 bases). The CDR3 has 12 residues. CDR1 ENHRY and CDR2 SYGVKD come from the germline V gene. The V gene lost 4 bases and the J gene lost 8 bases, with 11 bases spanning the gap. The CDR3 is CAISVDSSEAFF. CDR3 DNA: TGTGCCATCAGTGTGGACAGCTCGGAAGCTTTCTTT.

Written as DNA, the CDR3 is TGTGCCAGCAAGATGGGCTATTTGAACACTGAAGCTTTCTTT. The encoded protein is CASKMGYLNTEAFF. The V and J genes are TRBV2 and TRBJ1-1; D ambiguous. V lost 7 bases and J 0 bases, leaving 12 bases between the germline ends. The CDR3 runs to 14 residues. Looked up from germline, CDR1 is SNHLY and CDR2 is FYNNEI.

The genes are TRBV7-9 and TRBJ1-1; D is ambiguous. Trimming left V 6 bases short and J 1 base short, with 6 bases between. This CDR3 is 12 amino acids long. Germline assignment: CDR1 SEHNR and CDR2 FQNEAQ (reference sequence). CDR3 nucleotides: TGTGCCAGCAGTTACAGGAACACTGAAGCTTTCTTT. Protein product: CASSYRNTEAFF.

This chain's CDR3 is CASSLDPGGAYQPQHF. DNA of the CDR3: TGCGCCAGCAGCTTGGATCCCGGGGGCGCGTATCAGCCCCAGCATTTT. The gene calls are TRBV5-1 and TRBJ1-5, with D possibly matching TRBD1 (6 bases). Germline CDR1 is SGHRS and CDR2 is YFSETQ. The CDR3 runs 16 residues. V was trimmed by 0 bases and J by 5 bases, leaving 15 bases between them. The full variable domain, completed using reference TRBV5-1 and TRBJ1-5, is KAGVTQTPRYLIKTRGQQVTLSCSPISGHRSVSWYQQTPGQGLQFLFEYFSETQRNKGNFPGRFSGRQFSNSRSEMNVSTLELGDSALYLCASSLDPGGAYQPQHFGDGTRLSIL.

The chain recombines TRBV10-2 with TRBJ2-4; D unclear. Trimming pared 4 bases from V and 4 bases from J, leaving 11 bases between. The CDR3 covers 14 residues. Looked up from germline, CDR1 is WSHSY and CDR2 is SAAADI. DNA for the CDR3: TGCGCCAGCAGTGCTCCCCTCGTGAAAAACATTCAGTACTTC. The encoded protein is CASSAPLVKNIQYF.

The sample holds one count of this clone. The chain couples TRBV6-5 to TRBJ1-3; possible D gene TRBD1, 5 bases. The CDR3 is made up of 14 amino acids. Per germline, CDR1 MNHEY and CDR2 SVGAGI. V was shortened by 5 bases and J by 0 bases, with 8 bases between the two germline ends. The chain's CDR3 is CASSLGTSGNTIYF. The CDR3 nucleotides read TGTGCCAGCAGTCTCGGGACCTCTGGAAACACCATATATTTT.

The chain has TRBV7-8 and TRBJ2-7; tentatively, D is TRBD1 or TRBD2 (5 bases each). Looked up from germline, CDR1 is SGHVS and CDR2 is FQNEAQ. This CDR3 has 13 residues. V gave up 3 bases and J gave up 4 bases, with 10 bases separating them. The CDR3 here is CASSLGREYEQYF. The CDR3 DNA reads TGTGCCAGCAGCTTGGGCAGGGAGTACGAGCAGTACTTC. Complete variable domain (other parts from reference TRBV7-8 and TRBJ2-7): GAGVSQSPRYKVAKRGQDVALRCDPISGHVSLFWYQQALGQGPEFLTYFQNEAQLDKSGLPSDRFFAERPEGSVSTLKIQRTQQEDSAVYLCASSLGREYEQYFGPGTRLTVT.

The DNA of the CDR3 is TGCGCCAGCAGCTTGTCTCCGACAAAAATGAGCGATGAGCAGTTCTTC. It is translated as CASSLSPTKMSDEQFF. The chain joins TRBV5-1 to TRBJ2-1, with D unresolved. CDR1 SGHRS and CDR2 YFSETQ come from the germline V gene. V was pared by 1 base and J by 8 bases, with 19 bases between. The CDR3 is 16 amino acids.

This chain connects TRBV27 to TRBJ2-2, with D uncertain. With 1 base removed from V and 4 bases from J, the gap between germline ends came to 10 bases. CDR1 and CDR2 from the germline V gene are MNHEY and SMNVEV (reference sequence). The CDR3 runs to 15 residues. This CDR3 reads CASSLFTHPTGELFF. CDR3 coding DNA: TGTGCCAGCAGTTTATTTACCCACCCCACCGGGGAGCTGTTTTTT.

The chain recombines TRBV7-9 with TRBJ2-2; D may correspond to TRBD1 or TRBD2 (6 bases each). The CDR3 loop spans 11 amino acids. Germline CDR1 SEHNR, CDR2 FQNEAQ (reference sequence). The CDR3 DNA is TGTGCAAAGGGGGGACCCGGGGAGCTGTTTTTT. Translating gives CAKGGPGELFF.

The V gene is TRBV6-5, the J gene TRBJ2-7; 9 bases match TRBD1. The CDR3 has 16 amino acids. With V trimmed by 1 base and J by 2 bases, 6 bases remained unmatched. Looked up from germline, CDR1 is MNHEY and CDR2 is SVGAGI. In DNA form, the CDR3 reads TGTGCCAGCAGTTACTGGGGGGACAGGGACGCCTACGAGCAGTACTTC. This encodes CASSYWGDRDAYEQYF.

The chain employs TRBV5-1 and TRBJ1-2; tentative D call: TRBD1 (6 bases). Germline-derived CDR1 and CDR2 are SGHRS and YFSETQ. The CDR3 extends over 13 amino acids. Trimming stripped 4 bases from V and 6 bases from J, with 13 bases between. The DNA for the CDR3 is TGCGCCAGCAGCGAACAGGGTATGGATGGCTACACCTTC. Amino acid sequence: CASSEQGMDGYTF. The full variable domain, its missing parts supplied by reference TRBV5-1 and TRBJ1-2, is KAGVTQTPRYLIKTRGQQVTLSCSPISGHRSVSWYQQTPGQGLQFLFEYFSETQRNKGNFPGRFSGRQFSNSRSEMNVSTLELGDSALYLCASSEQGMDGYTFGSGTRLTVV.

DNA for the CDR3: TGTGCCAGTACCTTAGGACTGAGCTCCTACAATGAGCAGTTCTTC. Amino acids: CASTLGLSSYNEQFF. The chain uses TRBV19 and TRBJ2-1; a possible D gene is TRBD2 (5 bases). The V gene lost 7 bases and the J gene lost 0 bases, with 13 bases spanning the gap. The CDR3 spans 15 residues. CDR1 LNHDA and CDR2 SQIVND come from the germline V gene (reference sequence).

The rearrangement uses TRBV7-8 and TRBJ2-3, with D unresolved. The CDR3 runs to 16 residues. V was pared by 5 bases and J by 0 bases, with 15 bases between. Germline loops: CDR1 SGHVS, CDR2 FQNEAQ. CDR3 in amino acids: CASSLSRRSSTDTQYF. The CDR3 bases are TGTGCCAGCAGCCTTTCCCGACGATCCAGCACAGATACGCAGTATTTT.

This clone turned up a few times. The CDR3 nucleotides read TGTGCCAGCAGCTTGGTTGGCGCGGGACCGACGAATGAGCAGTTCTTC. The encoded protein is CASSLVGAGPTNEQFF. The chain has TRBV5-6 and TRBJ2-1, with D perhaps TRBD2 (6 bases). Germline V gene data show CDR1 as SGHDT and CDR2 as YYEEEE. Trimming took off 0 bases at V and 7 bases at J, with 17 bases between the two ends. The length of the CDR3 is 16 residues.